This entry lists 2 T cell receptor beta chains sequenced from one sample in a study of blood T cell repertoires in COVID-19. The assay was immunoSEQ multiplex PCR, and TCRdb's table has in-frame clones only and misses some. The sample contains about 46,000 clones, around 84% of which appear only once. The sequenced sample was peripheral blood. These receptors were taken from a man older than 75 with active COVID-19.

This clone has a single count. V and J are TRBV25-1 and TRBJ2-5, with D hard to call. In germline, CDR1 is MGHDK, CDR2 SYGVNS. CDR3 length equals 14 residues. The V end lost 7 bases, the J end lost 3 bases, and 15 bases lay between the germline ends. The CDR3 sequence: CASNAPGAEETQYF. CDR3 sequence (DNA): TGTGCCAGCAACGCGCCGGGTGCAGAAGAGACCCAGTACTTC.

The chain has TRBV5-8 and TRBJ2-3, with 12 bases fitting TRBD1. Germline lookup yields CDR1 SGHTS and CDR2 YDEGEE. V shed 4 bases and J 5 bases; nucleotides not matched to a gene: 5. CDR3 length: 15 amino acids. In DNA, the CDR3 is TGTGCCAGCAGCGGGGGACAGGGGGCTGGAGATACGCAGTATTTT. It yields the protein CASSGGQGAGDTQYF.